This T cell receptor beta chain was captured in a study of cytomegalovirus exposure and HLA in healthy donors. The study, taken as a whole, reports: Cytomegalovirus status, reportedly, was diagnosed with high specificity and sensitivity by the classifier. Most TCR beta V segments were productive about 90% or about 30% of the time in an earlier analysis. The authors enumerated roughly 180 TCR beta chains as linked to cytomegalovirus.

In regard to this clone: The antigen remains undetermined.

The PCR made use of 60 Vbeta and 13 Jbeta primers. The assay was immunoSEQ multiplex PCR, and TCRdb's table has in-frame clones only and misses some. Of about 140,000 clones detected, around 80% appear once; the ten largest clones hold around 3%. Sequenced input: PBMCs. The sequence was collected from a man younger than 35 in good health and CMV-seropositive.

The DNA for the CDR3 is TGTGCCAGCAGTTACTCGACGGGAGACTACGAGCAGTACTTC. This translates into CASSYSTGDYEQYF. J is TRBJ2-7 and V is TRBV6-5; D is perhaps TRBD2 (6 bases). This CDR3 contains 14 residues. From germline, CDR1 is MNHEY and CDR2 SVGAGI. Between the trimmed V and J ends, which lost 0 bases and 3 bases, there was a span of 9 bases.